Following are 27 T cell receptor beta chains from one sample sequenced in a study of cytomegalovirus exposure and HLA in healthy donors. PCR employed 60 Vbeta and 13 Jbeta primers. Only in-frame clones appear in the TCRdb table, and some are missing; sequencing was by immunoSEQ multiplex PCR. The sample lists fewer than 150,000 clones, roughly four fifths seen once, with 2% to 2.5% in the top ten. Sample: PBMCs. These receptors all stem from a man aged 30 to 45 in good health and CMV-seronegative.

The V gene is TRBV28, the J gene TRBJ2-3; D might be TRBD1 (6 bases). Germline V CDR1 and CDR2: MDHEN, SYDVKM. This CDR3 has 15 amino acids. V dropped 10 bases and J dropped 2 bases, with 19 bases sitting between them. The CDR3 sequence is CAIQQGVGNTDTQYF. The CDR3 DNA reads as TGTGCCATTCAACAGGGCGTGGGGAACACAGATACGCAGTATTTT.

This clone was seen a few times. J is TRBJ2-1 and V is TRBV6-6; possible D gene TRBD2, 6 bases. The CDR3 runs 15 residues. Trimming cost V 6 bases and J 0 bases, with 12 bases left between them. Germline values: CDR1 MNHNY, CDR2 SVGAGI (reference sequence). CDR3 DNA: TGTGCCAGCAGGTGGGACGGGAGCTCCTACAATGAGCAGTTCTTC. It codes for CASRWDGSSYNEQFF.

Here the CDR3 DNA reads TGTGCCACCAGCCCAGGGGTGGGTCAAAACATTCAGTACTTC. Protein product: CATSPGVGQNIQYF. This rearrangement joins TRBV15 to TRBJ2-4, with a tentative D call TRBD1 (6 bases). The germline gives CDR1 LNHNV, CDR2 YYDKDF (reference sequence). The CDR3 spans 14 residues. V was trimmed by 5 bases and J by 5 bases, leaving 13 bases between them.

The chain employs TRBV6-5 and TRBJ1-5; D is perhaps TRBD1 (6 bases). V lost 0 bases, J lost 4 bases, and 7 bases lay in between. The CDR3 contains 14 residues. CDR1 MNHEY and CDR2 SVGAGI come from the germline V gene. The CDR3 nucleotides are TGTGCCAGCAGTTACTCGACAGGAAATCAGCCCCAGCATTTT. Its protein product is CASSYSTGNQPQHF.

The V call is TRBV6-6, the J call TRBJ2-7; 7 nucleotides match TRBD2. Germline CDR1 reads MNHNY; CDR2 reads SVGAGI (reference sequence). V lost 8 bases to trimming and J lost 3 bases; unmatched junction nucleotides: 4. This CDR3 contains 12 residues. CDR3 in DNA: TGTGCCAGCTCCGGGACTATCTACGAGCAGTACTTC. Translation: CASSGTIYEQYF.

The chain carries TRBV4-1 and TRBJ1-1; the match to TRBD1 covers 10 bases. The V gene's germline CDR1 is MGHRA and CDR2 YSYEKL. This CDR3 has 15 amino acids. V dropped 4 bases and J dropped 3; count of bases not matched to a gene: 5. This CDR3 reads CASSPIGTGDTEAFF. The CDR3 DNA follows: TGCGCCAGCAGCCCGATCGGGACAGGGGACACTGAAGCTTTCTTT.

This clone was counted once. The chain links TRBV7-2 to TRBJ2-7; D is undetermined. CDR3 size: 11 residues. Germline V gene lookup returns CDR1 SGHTA and CDR2 FQGNSA. V was cut by 5 bases and J by 2 bases, with 4 bases left in between. The CDR3 loop is CASSRAYEQYF. DNA of the CDR3: TGTGCCAGCAGCAGAGCCTACGAGCAGTACTTC.

The chain is built from TRBV2 and TRBJ2-7, with a possible D match to TRBD2 (5 bases). V was shortened by 6 bases and J by 1 base, with 10 bases between the two germline ends. Looked up from germline, CDR1 is SNHLY and CDR2 is FYNNEI. This CDR3 region has 13 residues. This CDR3 reads CASRRTGSYEQYF. CDR3 nucleotide sequence: TGTGCCAGCAGGAGGACGGGATCCTACGAGCAGTACTTC.

The chain is built from TRBV18 and TRBJ1-5; D is undetermined. V was clipped by 4 bases and J by 0 bases, with 13 bases between them. The CDR3 covers 16 residues. Germline CDR1 and CDR2: KGHSH and LQKENI. As DNA, the CDR3 is TGTGCCAGCTCACTTCGCCTACCCGATAGCAATCAGCCCCAGCATTTT. Its translation is CASSLRLPDSNQPQHF.

The chain combines TRBV5-1 with TRBJ2-7; TRBD2 agrees at 7 bases. The CDR3 has 15 residues. Unmatched junction bases numbered 9, after V lost 3 bases and J lost 3 bases. CDR1 is SGHRS, CDR2 YFSETQ, per germline. The CDR3 here is CASSSTPGGYYEQYF. For the CDR3, the DNA is TGCGCCAGCAGCTCCACCCCGGGAGGATACTACGAGCAGTACTTC.

This clone is a singleton in its sample. The chain is built from TRBV29-1 and TRBJ2-2; TRBD2 matches 9 bases. After removal of 2 bases from V and 6 bases from J, the junction contained 4 bases not matched to a gene. Germline V gives CDR1 SQVTM, CDR2 ANQGSEA. This CDR3 region has 14 residues. The CDR3 loop reads CSVEKREVAGELFF. As DNA, the CDR3 is TGCAGCGTTGAAAAGCGGGAGGTGGCCGGGGAGCTGTTTTTT.

The genes are TRBV5-1 and TRBJ2-7, with 9 positions matching TRBD2. CDR3 length equals 16 residues. Germline lookup yields CDR1 SGHRS and CDR2 YFSETQ. The V segment lost 4 bases and the J segment 6 bases; nucleotides outside the gene matches: 14. CDR3 protein: CASSGLAGVGSREQYF. The CDR3 region has the DNA TGCGCCAGCAGCGGGTTAGCGGGAGTTGGGAGCCGCGAGCAGTACTTC.

The chain carries TRBV6-1 and TRBJ1-5; 7 positions match TRBD1. Germline trimming cut 0 bases from V and 5 bases from J; bases unmatched to any gene: 4. CDR3 length: 15 residues. Germline loops: CDR1 MNHNS, CDR2 SASEGT. CDR3 region: CASSEAGDSYQPQHF. The CDR3 DNA is TGTGCCAGCAGTGAAGCTGGGGACAGCTATCAGCCCCAGCATTTT.

The chain employs TRBV5-1 and TRBJ1-1; D gene uncertain. The germline V gene encodes CDR1 SGHRS and CDR2 YFSETQ. V was shortened by 0 bases and J by 2 bases, with 8 bases between the two germline ends. This CDR3 contains 14 residues. The CDR3 spells CASSLVAENTEAFF. CDR3 sequence (DNA): TGCGCCAGCAGCTTGGTGGCAGAAAACACTGAAGCTTTCTTT. The full variable domain, its missing parts supplied by reference TRBV5-1 and TRBJ1-1, is KAGVTQTPRYLIKTRGQQVTLSCSPISGHRSVSWYQQTPGQGLQFLFEYFSETQRNKGNFPGRFSGRQFSNSRSEMNVSTLELGDSALYLCASSLVAENTEAFFGQGTRLTVV.

This chain uses TRBV13 with TRBJ2-3; 9 positions match TRBD2. There are 15 residues in the CDR3. CDR1 PRHDT and CDR2 FYEKMQ come from the germline V gene (reference sequence). Unmatched junction bases numbered 10, after V lost 5 bases and J lost 7 bases. CDR3 in DNA: TGTGCCAGCAGCCCCCAGGCTAGCGGGATAAATACGCAGTATTTT. As protein: CASSPQASGINTQYF.

There are a few counts of this clone. CDR3 nucleotides: TGTGCCAGCAGCGTAGGGGGGGGGCTCACTAACAATGAGCAGTTCTTC. As protein: CASSVGGGLTNNEQFF. The chain has TRBV9 and TRBJ2-1; D may be TRBD2 (7 bases). Trimming left V 0 bases short and J 5 bases short, with 15 bases between. The CDR3 length is 16 residues. Per germline, CDR1 SGDLS and CDR2 YYNGEE.

V and J are TRBV19 and TRBJ2-1; D may be TRBD2 (5 bases). CDR1 is LNHDA and CDR2 is SQIVND in the germline V gene (reference sequence). Deletions cut 3 bases from V and 5 bases from J, with 11 bases between. CDR3 length: 14 amino acids. Here the CDR3 DNA reads TGTGCCAGTAGTATCGGAGCGGCCAACAATGAGCAGTTCTTC. Amino acid sequence: CASSIGAANNEQFF.

The CDR3 DNA reads TGCGCCAGCAGCACAGGGTCAGCTGGAAACACCATATATTTT. It translates to CASSTGSAGNTIYF. The chain employs TRBV5-1 and TRBJ1-3; tentatively, D is TRBD1 (6 bases). With 4 bases removed from V and 2 bases from J, the gap between germline ends came to 10 bases. Germline V gene sequence: CDR1 SGHRS, CDR2 YFSETQ. The CDR3 loop spans 14 amino acids.

The chain recombines TRBV4-1 with TRBJ1-4; 7 bases match TRBD1. CDR3 size: 17 residues. Per the germline V gene, CDR1 is MGHRA and CDR2 is YSYEKL. The junction had 6 bases not matched to a gene; V was cut back by 2 bases and J by 0 bases. CDR3 bases: TGCGCCAGCAGCCAAAACAGGGGTGGCGCAACTAATGAAAAACTGTTTTTT. Translation gives CASSQNRGGATNEKLFF.

This CDR3 is CASQTGGGGQPQHF. The CDR3 nucleotides are TGTGCCTCTCAGACAGGGGGCGGTGGACAGCCCCAGCATTTT. The chain couples TRBV30 to TRBJ1-5, with TRBD1 matching over 10 bases. V lost 7 bases, J lost 7 bases, and 10 bases stayed unmatched. Per germline, CDR1 GTSNPN and CDR2 SVGIG (reference sequence). The CDR3 is 14 amino acids.

The chain carries TRBV7-8 and TRBJ1-2; D may be TRBD1 (6 bases). Looked up from germline, CDR1 is SGHVS and CDR2 is FQNEAQ. The CDR3 contains 14 residues. Trimming took off 1 base at V and 4 bases at J, with 10 bases between the two ends. Written as DNA, the CDR3 is TGTGCCAGCAGCTTAGGTGGACAGAGCTATGGCTACACCTTC. Translation: CASSLGGQSYGYTF.

This chain's CDR3 is CASSLDSYAGELFF. The CDR3 DNA sequence: TGCGCCAGCAGCTTGGACAGTTACGCCGGGGAGCTGTTTTTT. The chain combines TRBV5-1 with TRBJ2-2; D unresolved. V was cut by 0 bases and J by 6 bases, with 9 bases left in between. CDR1 is SGHRS and CDR2 is YFSETQ in the germline V gene. This CDR3 has 14 residues.

On this clone: Other DNA sequences within the sample encode an identical CDR3. The V and J genes are TRBV11-2 and TRBJ1-1; 7 nucleotides match TRBD1. There are 14 residues in the CDR3. V lost 6 bases and J lost 8; bases outside the gene matches: 12. The germline CDR1 and CDR2 sequences are SGHAT and FQNNGV. In nucleotides, the CDR3 is TGTGCCAGCAGAGTTCCAGGGGGTGGTAACGAAGCTTTCTTT. Its protein is CASRVPGGGNEAFF.

This clone was detected a few times. The rearrangement joins TRBV11-2 to TRBJ1-1; D not certain. The length of the CDR3 is 11 residues. CDR1 and CDR2 (germline): SGHAT, FQNNGV. Deletions cut 6 bases from V and 5 bases from J, with 7 bases between. As DNA, the CDR3 is TGTGCCAGCAGTCCTGTTACTGAAGCTTTCTTT. Amino acids: CASSPVTEAFF.

Concerning this clone itself: Within the sample, other DNA sequences also encode this same CDR3. The CDR3 loop reads CALRQGADTGELFF. CDR3 in DNA: TGTGCCCTTAGACAGGGGGCGGACACCGGGGAGCTGTTTTTT. V gene TRBV10-3 combines with J gene TRBJ2-2; 10 bases are a match to TRBD1. The CDR3 runs 14 residues. Per germline, CDR1 ENHRY and CDR2 SYGVKD. V was clipped by 11 bases and J by 3 bases; unmatched bases: 6.

The J gene is TRBJ2-1, the V gene TRBV11-1; 7 nucleotides line up with TRBD1. V gave up 3 bases and J gave up 6 bases; unmatched junction bases: 17. Germline-derived CDR1 and CDR2 are SGHAT and FQDESV (reference sequence). The CDR3 spans 18 residues. CDR3 nucleotide sequence: TGTGCCAGCAGCTTTACCGTCACAGGGGCTTCCATCATCAATGAGCAGTTCTTC. This codes for CASSFTVTGASIINEQFF.

This clone was counted only a few times. The CDR3 DNA is TGCGCCAGCAGCCTGGGACAGGGGGCAAATGAGCAGTTCTTC. Amino acid sequence: CASSLGQGANEQFF. This chain uses TRBV5-1 with TRBJ2-1; 12 nucleotides line up with TRBD1. With V trimmed by 4 bases and J by 7 bases, 3 bases remained unmatched. Germline V lookup: CDR1 SGHRS, CDR2 YFSETQ. The CDR3 totals 14 residues. The full variable domain, its missing parts supplied by reference TRBV5-1 and TRBJ2-1, is KAGVTQTPRYLIKTRGQQVTLSCSPISGHRSVSWYQQTPGQGLQFLFEYFSETQRNKGNFPGRFSGRQFSNSRSEMNVSTLELGDSALYLCASSLGQGANEQFFGPGTRLTVL.